Listed below are T cell receptor beta chains from one sample, sequenced in a study of somatic mutations in cytotoxic T cells in rheumatoid arthritis. Method: immunoSEQ multiplex PCR; TCRdb's copy keeps in-frame clones and lacks some. Seen here are some 14,000 clones, more than 75% observed once, and the top ten hold around 30%. The sequenced sample was CD8+ T cells sorted from blood. The receptors stem from an adult with rheumatoid arthritis. The CDR3 runs from the conserved cysteine through the conserved F or W. Each record gives: D gene, J gene, V gene, clone size, CDR3 protein, CDR3 DNA. A D gene is named only where the DNA matches it firmly. Not all rows give a size; the values are once, few, many and, for expanded clones, a class.

d_gene: -
j_gene: TRBJ2-5
v_gene: TRBV5-1
abundance: once
CDR3aa: CASSSLPGYSETQYF
CDR3nt: TGCGCCAGCAGCTCCCTCCCAGGGTATTCAGAGACCCAGTACTTC

d_gene: -
j_gene: TRBJ2-7
v_gene: TRBV27
abundance: -
CDR3aa: CASSLGPGVYEQYF
CDR3nt: TGTGCCAGCAGTTTAGGGCCAGGGGTGTACGAGCAGTACTTC

d_gene: TRBD2
j_gene: TRBJ2-5
v_gene: TRBV19
abundance: -
CDR3aa: CASSIVGAGEGETQYF
CDR3nt: TGTGCCAGTAGTATAGTGGGTGCGGGAGAGGGTGAGACCCAGTACTTC

d_gene: -
j_gene: TRBJ2-2
v_gene: TRBV7-2
abundance: -
CDR3aa: CASSATGTGGELFF
CDR3nt: TGTGCCAGCAGCGCCACAGGGACCGGCGGGGAGCTGTTTTTT

d_gene: -
j_gene: TRBJ2-7
v_gene: TRBV28
abundance: -
CDR3aa: CASTRSSNEQYF
CDR3nt: TGTGCCTCTACCCGCTCCTCGAACGAGCAGTACTTC

d_gene: TRBD1
j_gene: TRBJ1-1
v_gene: TRBV19
abundance: -
CDR3aa: CASTSGTGGITEAFF
CDR3nt: TGTGCCAGTACTTCCGGGACAGGGGGGATCACTGAAGCTTTCTTT

d_gene: -
j_gene: TRBJ1-1
v_gene: TRBV4-1
abundance: -
CDR3aa: CASSQREVTEAFF
CDR3nt: TGCGCCAGCAGCCAAAGGGAAGTCACTGAAGCTTTCTTT

d_gene: -
j_gene: TRBJ2-3
v_gene: TRBV7-9
abundance: few
CDR3aa: CASGGAGGDTQYF
CDR3nt: TGTGCCAGCGGGGGGGCCGGCGGAGATACGCAGTATTTT

d_gene: -
j_gene: TRBJ2-1
v_gene: TRBV7-9
abundance: -
CDR3aa: CASSPGRGQFF
CDR3nt: TGTGCCAGCAGCCCCGGTAGGGGGCAGTTCTTC

d_gene: -
j_gene: TRBJ2-7
v_gene: TRBV4-1
abundance: -
CDR3aa: CASSQVMDGPYEQYF
CDR3nt: TGCGCCAGCAGCCAAGTAATGGACGGACCCTACGAGCAGTACTTC

d_gene: -
j_gene: TRBJ2-1
v_gene: TRBV7-3
abundance: -
CDR3aa: CASAAEGMDEQFF
CDR3nt: TGTGCCAGCGCGGCGGAGGGGATGGATGAGCAGTTCTTC

d_gene: -
j_gene: TRBJ2-7
v_gene: TRBV6-6
abundance: -
CDR3aa: CASSGHYGSYEQYF
CDR3nt: TGTGCCAGCAGTGGACATTACGGATCCTACGAGCAGTACTTC